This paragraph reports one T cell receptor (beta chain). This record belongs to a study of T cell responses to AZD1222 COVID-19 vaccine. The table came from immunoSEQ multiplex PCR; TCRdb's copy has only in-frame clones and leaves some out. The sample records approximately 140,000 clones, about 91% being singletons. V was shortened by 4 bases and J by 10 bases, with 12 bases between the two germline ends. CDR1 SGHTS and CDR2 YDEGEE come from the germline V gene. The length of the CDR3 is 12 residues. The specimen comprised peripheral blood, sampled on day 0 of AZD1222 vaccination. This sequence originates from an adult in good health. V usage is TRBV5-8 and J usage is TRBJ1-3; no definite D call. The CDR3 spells CASSHKRETIYF. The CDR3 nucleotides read TGTGCCAGCAGCCATAAGCGGGAGACCATATATTTT. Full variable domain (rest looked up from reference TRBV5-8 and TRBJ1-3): EAGVTQSPTHLIKTRGQQATLRCSPISGHTSVYWYQQALGLGLQFLLWYDEGEERNRGNFPPRFSGRQFPNYSSELNVNALELEDSALYLCASSHKRETIYFGEGSWLTVV.